These 6 T cell receptor beta chains were sequenced from one sample in a study of post-analysis software for immune sequencing data. Overall study results and limits: Patients showed TRBV5-6, TRBV5-1 and TRBV20-1 among roughly five TRBV segments more frequent than in controls.

Their antigen targets remain unknown. TCR beta cDNA libraries had unique molecular identifiers. Each CDR3 protein is one row after TCRdb ran MiXCR on the PCR reads. This repertoire shows fewer than 850,000 distinct CDR3 sequences, approximately 30% found once; its top ten account for roughly 0.57%. The specimen was blood. All receptors derive from a girl aged 5 to 17 with multiple sclerosis.

This clonotype was detected only once. J is TRBJ2-4 and V is TRBV7-2; 10 nucleotides agree with TRBD1. Matching the DNA end better, TRBJ2-7 makes the J call doubtful. Per germline, CDR1 SGHTA and CDR2 FQGNSA. This CDR3 spans 15 amino acids. The CDR3, as DNA: TGTGCCAGCAGCTCGGCGGGACAGGGGCGCTACGAGCAGTACTTC. Protein: CASSSAGQGRYEQYF.

The chain is built from TRBV28 and TRBJ2-7, with TRBD1 identical over 7 bases. The CDR3 totals 14 residues. J was trimmed by 3 bases and V by 2 bases; bases with no gene match: 4. Germline CDR1 MDHEN, CDR2 SYDVKM. The CDR3 DNA follows: TGTGCCAGCAGTTTAGGGACAGTCCTCTACGAGCAGTACTTC. It yields the protein CASSLGTVLYEQYF. Based on the CDR3 plus reference TRBV28 and TRBJ2-7, the full variable domain is DVKVTQSSRYLVKRTGEKVFLECVQDMDHENMFWYRQDPGLGLRLIYFSYDVKMKEKGDIPEGYSVSREKKERFSLILESASTNQTSMYLCASSLGTVLYEQYFGPGTRLTVT.

This sequence joins TRBV7-8 and TRBJ2-7, with D perhaps TRBD2 (7 bases). The CDR3 runs to 17 residues. CDR1 SGHVS and CDR2 FQNEAQ come from the germline V gene. The V and J ends lost 5 bases and 3 bases respectively, with 23 bases between them. The CDR3 region has the DNA TGTGCCAGCAGCCCGCACCGTGAGAGGGGGGGGTACTACGAGCAGTACTTC. Amino acid sequence: CASSPHRERGGYYEQYF.

V is TRBV5-1 and J is TRBJ2-1; 9 bases fit TRBD2. Germline V gene sequence: CDR1 SGHRS, CDR2 YFSETQ. The trim removed 1 base at V and 6 bases at J, leaving 11 bases unmatched. The CDR3 is 17 residues long. The CDR3 DNA follows: TGCGCCAGCAGCTTGAGGGCTAGCGGGGAGATACCCAATGAGCAGTTCTTC. Protein product: CASSLRASGEIPNEQFF.

This chain's CDR3 is CASNDARNTEAFF. The CDR3 DNA follows: TGCGCCAGCAATGATGCCCGCAACACTGAAGCTTTCTTT. The chain couples TRBV5-1 to TRBJ1-1; D is undetermined. V dropped 6 bases and J dropped 2 bases, with 11 bases sitting between them. Looked up from germline, CDR1 is SGHRS and CDR2 is YFSETQ. The CDR3 contains 13 residues.

This clonotype has a handful of counts. V and J are TRBV7-9 and TRBJ2-5, with 7 bases matching TRBD2. The CDR3 is 15 residues long. Germline V gene sequence: CDR1 SEHNR, CDR2 FQNEAQ (reference sequence). V was pared by 3 bases and J by 1 base, with 5 bases of the junction left unmatched. The CDR3 region is CASSLGGESQETQYF. DNA for the CDR3: TGTGCCAGCAGCTTGGGGGGGGAGAGCCAAGAGACCCAGTACTTC.